This T cell receptor (beta chain) was documented in a study of blood T cells in healthy people across ages. General observations from the study: Percentage of naive T cells showed a strong correlation with TCR beta diversity. Older individuals had lower TCR beta diversity per million T cells (the decline was roughly linear). Diversity figures based on one million T cells were deemed too low.

The table lists this clonotype with a few counts. Its cognate antigen is unknown. The CDR3 contains 16 residues. Germline V gives CDR1 MGHRA, CDR2 YSYEKL. V lost 4 bases and J lost 4; bases outside the gene matches: 8. The use of a sample-barcoded 5' primer and a J-beta primer mix characterized a second PCR of roughly 6 to 11 cycles. TCRdb itself ran the 5' RACE reads through MiXCR, one entry per CDR3 protein. The sample has 600,000 or so distinct CDR3 sequences, 25% to 35% seen once. V and J are TRBV4-1 and TRBJ2-2, with TRBD1 identical over 8 bases. The TCR originated in a woman of 80 years or more in good health. The sample comprised blood. CDR3 nucleotide sequence: TGCGCCAGCAGCCGACAAAACAGGGGGAGCACCGGGGAGCTGTTTTTT. Its protein is CASSRQNRGSTGELFF.